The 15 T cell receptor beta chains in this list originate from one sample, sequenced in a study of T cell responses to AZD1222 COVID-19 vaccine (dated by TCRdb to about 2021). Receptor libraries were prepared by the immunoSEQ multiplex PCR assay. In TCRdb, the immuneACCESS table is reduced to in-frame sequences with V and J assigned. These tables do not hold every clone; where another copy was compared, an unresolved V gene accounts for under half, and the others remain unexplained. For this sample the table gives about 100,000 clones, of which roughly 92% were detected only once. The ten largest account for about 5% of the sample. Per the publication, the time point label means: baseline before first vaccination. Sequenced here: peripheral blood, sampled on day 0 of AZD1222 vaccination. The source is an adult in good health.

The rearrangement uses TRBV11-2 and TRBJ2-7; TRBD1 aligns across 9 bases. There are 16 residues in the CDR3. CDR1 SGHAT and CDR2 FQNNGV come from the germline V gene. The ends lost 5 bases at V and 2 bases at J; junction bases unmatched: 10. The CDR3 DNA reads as TGTGCCAGCAGCCCGGACAGGGGACTATTTCCCTACGAGCAGTACTTC. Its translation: CASSPDRGLFPYEQYF. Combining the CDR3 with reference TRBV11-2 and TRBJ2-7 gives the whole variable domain EAGVAQSPRYKIIEKRQSVAFWCNPISGHATLYWYQQILGQGPKLLIQFQNNGVVDDSQLPKDRFSAERLKGVDSTLKIQPAKLEDSAVYLCASSPDRGLFPYEQYFGPGTRLTVT.

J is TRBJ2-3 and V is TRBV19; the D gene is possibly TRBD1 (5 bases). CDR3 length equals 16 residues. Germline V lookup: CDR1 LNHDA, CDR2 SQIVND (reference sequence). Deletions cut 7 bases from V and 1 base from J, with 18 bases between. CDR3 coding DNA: TGTGCCAGTACCGGATGGGGCCCTCAGGGCACAGATACGCAGTATTTT. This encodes CASTGWGPQGTDTQYF.

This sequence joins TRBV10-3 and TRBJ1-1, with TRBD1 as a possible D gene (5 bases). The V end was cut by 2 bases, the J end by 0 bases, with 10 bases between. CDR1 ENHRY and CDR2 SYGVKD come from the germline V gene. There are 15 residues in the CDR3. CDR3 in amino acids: CAISENGGLNTEAFF. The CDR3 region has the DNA TGTGCCATCAGTGAGAACGGGGGGTTGAACACTGAAGCTTTCTTT.

Written as DNA, the CDR3 is TGTGCCAGCAGCTTATGGGACAGCGCCAATGAAAAACTGTTTTTT. It is translated as CASSLWDSANEKLFF. This chain joins TRBV9 and TRBJ1-4; 7 bases are shared with TRBD1. The CDR3 is 15 amino acids. Germline V gene lookup returns CDR1 SGDLS and CDR2 YYNGEE. J lost 5 bases, V lost 4 bases, and 8 bases had no gene match.

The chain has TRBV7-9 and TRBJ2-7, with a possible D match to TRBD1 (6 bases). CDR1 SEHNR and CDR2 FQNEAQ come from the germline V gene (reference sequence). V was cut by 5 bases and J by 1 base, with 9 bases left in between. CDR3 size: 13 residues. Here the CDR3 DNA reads TGTGCCAGCAGCCCGGGACATTCCTACGAGCAGTACTTC. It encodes CASSPGHSYEQYF.

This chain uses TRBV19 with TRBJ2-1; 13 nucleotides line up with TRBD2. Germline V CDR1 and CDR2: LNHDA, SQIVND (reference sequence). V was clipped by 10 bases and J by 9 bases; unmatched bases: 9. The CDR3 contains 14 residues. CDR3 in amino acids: CATRTSGSPTEQFF. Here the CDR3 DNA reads TGTGCCACCCGGACTAGCGGGAGTCCGACTGAGCAGTTCTTC.

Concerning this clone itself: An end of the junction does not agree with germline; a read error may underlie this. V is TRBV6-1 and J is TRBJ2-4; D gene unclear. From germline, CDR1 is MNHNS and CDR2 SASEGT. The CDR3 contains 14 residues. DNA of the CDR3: TGTGCCAGCGGTGAAAATCCAGCCAAAAACATTCAGTACTTC. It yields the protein CASGENPAKNIQYF.

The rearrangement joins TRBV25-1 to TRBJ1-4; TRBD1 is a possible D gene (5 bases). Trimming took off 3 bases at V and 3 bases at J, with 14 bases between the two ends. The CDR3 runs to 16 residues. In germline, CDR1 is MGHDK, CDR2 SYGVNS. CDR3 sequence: CASSEGGQTANEKLFF. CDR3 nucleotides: TGTGCCAGCAGTGAGGGTGGGCAGACAGCTAATGAAAAACTGTTTTTT.

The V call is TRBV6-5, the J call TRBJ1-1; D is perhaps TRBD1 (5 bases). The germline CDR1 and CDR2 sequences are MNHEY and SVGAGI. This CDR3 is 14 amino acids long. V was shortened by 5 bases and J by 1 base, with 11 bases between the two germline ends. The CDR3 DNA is TGTGCCAGCAGTCGAGGGACTGAGAACACTGAAGCTTTCTTT. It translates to CASSRGTENTEAFF.

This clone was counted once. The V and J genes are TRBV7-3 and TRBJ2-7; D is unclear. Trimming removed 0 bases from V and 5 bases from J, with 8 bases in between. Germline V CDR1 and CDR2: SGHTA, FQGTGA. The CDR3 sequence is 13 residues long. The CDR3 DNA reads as TGTGCCAGCAGCTTAACGTGGGGTAACGAGCAGTACTTC. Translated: CASSLTWGNEQYF.

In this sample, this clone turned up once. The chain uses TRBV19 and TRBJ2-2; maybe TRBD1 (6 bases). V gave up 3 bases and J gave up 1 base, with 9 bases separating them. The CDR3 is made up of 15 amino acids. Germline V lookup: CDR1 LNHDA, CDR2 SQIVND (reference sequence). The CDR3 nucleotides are TGTGCCAGTAGTATTGGCAGGGGGAACACCGGGGAGCTGTTTTTT. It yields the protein CASSIGRGNTGELFF.

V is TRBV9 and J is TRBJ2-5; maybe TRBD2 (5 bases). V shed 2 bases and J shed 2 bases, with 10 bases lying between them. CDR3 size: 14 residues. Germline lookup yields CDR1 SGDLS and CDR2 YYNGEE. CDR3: CASSVSRGQETQYF. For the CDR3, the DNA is TGTGCCAGCAGCGTCTCCCGGGGTCAAGAGACCCAGTACTTC.

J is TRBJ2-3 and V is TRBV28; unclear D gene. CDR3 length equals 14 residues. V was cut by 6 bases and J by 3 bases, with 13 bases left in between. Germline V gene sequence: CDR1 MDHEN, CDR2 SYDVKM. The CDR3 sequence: CASSVDLGTDTQYF. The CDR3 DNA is TGTGCCAGCAGCGTTGACCTCGGGACAGATACGCAGTATTTT.

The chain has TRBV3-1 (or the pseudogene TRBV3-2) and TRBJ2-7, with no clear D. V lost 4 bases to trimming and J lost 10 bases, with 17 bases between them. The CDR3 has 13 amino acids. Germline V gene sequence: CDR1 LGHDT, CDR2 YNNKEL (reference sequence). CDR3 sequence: CASSPKRDLLQYF. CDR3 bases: TGTGCCAGCAGCCCGAAGAGAGACCTCCTCCAGTACTTC.

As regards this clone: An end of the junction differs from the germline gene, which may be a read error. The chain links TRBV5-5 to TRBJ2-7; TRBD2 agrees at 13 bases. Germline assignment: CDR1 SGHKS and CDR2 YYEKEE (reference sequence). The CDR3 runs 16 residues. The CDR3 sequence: CASRLGLAGFIYEQYF. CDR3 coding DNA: TGTGCCAGCAGATTGGGACTAGCGGGATTTATCTACGAGCAGTACTTC.